A single sample is the source of the 20 T cell receptor beta chains below, sequenced in a study of T cells after yellow fever vaccination. TCRdb re-called the 5' RACE reads through MiXCR, storing one row per CDR3 protein. The data hold 340,000 or so distinct CDR3 sequences, with roughly an eighth observed a single time. This sample comprised CD4+ T cells sorted from PBMCs, obtained 15 days after the yellow fever booster vaccination. Receptors were obtained from a man between 18 and 29 years old who received the YFV17D yellow fever vaccine.

This clonotype was picked up a small number of times. The CDR3 DNA sequence: TGTGCCAGCAGCTTGCCCGGGACTAGCGATGAGCAGTTCTTC. It encodes CASSLPGTSDEQFF. The chain carries TRBV5-4 and TRBJ2-1; 10 nucleotides match TRBD2. J gave up 8 bases and V 1 base, and 3 bases lay outside the gene matches. The CDR3 has 14 residues. Looked up from germline, CDR1 is SGHNT and CDR2 is YYREEE (reference sequence). The full variable domain, in which reference TRBV5-4 and TRBJ2-1 provide the parts outside the CDR3, is ETGVTQSPTHLIKTRGQQVTLRCSSQSGHNTVSWYQQALGQGPQFIFQYYREEENGRGNFPPRFSGLQFPNYSSELNVNALELDDSALYLCASSLPGTSDEQFFGPGTRLTVL.

This clonotype was observed a few times. The chain employs TRBV4-3 and TRBJ1-5; D remains ambiguous. V lost 1 base and J lost 4, with 11 bases in between. This CDR3 region has 15 residues. The germline V gene has CDR1 LGHNA and CDR2 YSLEER. CDR3 amino acids: CASSQGEGRNQPQHF. The DNA of the CDR3 is TGCGCCAGCAGCCAAGGCGAAGGGCGTAATCAGCCCCAGCATTTT.

This clonotype was seen only a few times. V and J are TRBV20-1 and TRBJ2-2, with TRBD2 matching over 12 bases. Germline-derived CDR1 and CDR2 are DFQATT and SNEGSKA (reference sequence). The CDR3 sequence is 14 residues long. V dropped 5 bases and J dropped 7; count of bases not matched to a gene: 5. This CDR3 reads CSAGLAGGSGELFF. The CDR3 DNA sequence: TGCAGTGCTGGCCTAGCGGGGGGGAGCGGGGAGCTGTTTTTT.

This clonotype was detected only a few times. This sequence joins TRBV6-6 and TRBJ1-1; D is ambiguous. The V end lost 2 bases, the J end lost 3 bases, and 10 bases lay between the germline ends. CDR3 length: 14 amino acids. From germline, CDR1 is MNHNY and CDR2 SVGAGI (reference sequence). CDR3 protein: CASSYGSQDTEAFF. The DNA for the CDR3 is TGTGCCAGCAGTTACGGGTCCCAGGACACTGAAGCTTTCTTT.

This clonotype was seen a few times. The V call is TRBV7-6, the J call TRBJ2-5; weak D call: TRBD1 (5 bases). This CDR3 has 14 residues. Trimming took 4 bases from V and 2 from J, leaving 11 bases between them. Germline CDR1 and CDR2: SGHVS and FNYEAQ. The CDR3 sequence: CASSSSPGQETQYF. CDR3 coding DNA: TGTGCCAGCAGCTCCTCGCCAGGGCAAGAGACCCAGTACTTC.

This clonotype was found a few times. The junction differs from germline at one of its ends, possibly a read error. The rearrangement links TRBV20-1 to TRBJ2-1; TRBD2 matches 10 bases. Germline values: CDR1 DFQATT, CDR2 SNEGSKA (reference sequence). This CDR3 comprises 17 residues. The CDR3 here is CSDRDLQAGGFYNEQFF. DNA for the CDR3: TGCAGTGATAGAGATCTCCAAGCGGGGGGGTTTTACAATGAGCAGTTCTTC.

The chain couples TRBV7-9 to TRBJ2-1; the D is unclear. This CDR3 has 13 amino acids. The germline CDR1 and CDR2 sequences are SEHNR and FQNEAQ (reference sequence). The ends were cut back, 4 bases at V and 7 bases at J, with 11 bases in the middle. The chain's CDR3 is CASSSPLWNEQFF. CDR3 bases: TGTGCCAGCAGCTCGCCACTGTGGAATGAGCAGTTCTTC.

This chain uses TRBV7-2 with TRBJ2-5, with D uncertain. Germline CDR1 reads SGHTA; CDR2 reads FQGNSA. The V gene lost 5 bases and the J gene lost 1 base, with 11 bases spanning the gap. The CDR3 extends over 14 amino acids. The CDR3 loop reads CASSTWFGQETQYF. The CDR3 coding sequence is TGTGCCAGCAGCACCTGGTTCGGCCAAGAGACCCAGTACTTC.

This clonotype came up a few times. The J gene is TRBJ1-1, the V gene TRBV5-1, with TRBD1 identical over 8 bases. The CDR3 extends over 16 amino acids. The V segment lost 4 bases and the J segment 6 bases; nucleotides outside the gene matches: 14. Looked up from germline, CDR1 is SGHRS and CDR2 is YFSETQ. The DNA of the CDR3 is TGCGCCAGCAGCCTGGACAGGGCCTGGGGTATCGCTGAAGCTTTCTTT. It translates to CASSLDRAWGIAEAFF.

This sequence joins TRBV6-2 or TRBV6-3 and TRBJ1-2; no reliable D call. V lost 7 bases to trimming and J lost 9 bases, with 21 bases between them. Germline V gene data show CDR1 as MNHEY and CDR2 as SVGEGT. The CDR3 contains 14 residues. The CDR3 is CASTYRTPLSSYTF. CDR3 DNA sequence: TGTGCCAGCACCTACCGGACCCCTCTAAGCAGCTACACCTTC.

This clonotype was seen at least ten times. The gene calls are TRBV29-1 and TRBJ1-1, with 7 nucleotides matching TRBD1. This CDR3 comprises 15 residues. CDR1 SQVTM and CDR2 ANQGSEA come from the germline V gene. Trimming cost V 3 bases and J 5 bases; bases outside gene matches: 12. CDR3 nucleotides: TGCAGCGTTGATTGGGCAGGGGGAGGGAAAACTGAAGCTTTCTTT. Translation: CSVDWAGGGKTEAFF.

This chain links TRBV10-2 with TRBJ2-7; a possible D gene is TRBD2 (5 bases). V was trimmed by 0 bases and J by 2 bases, leaving 11 bases between them. CDR3 length: 15 residues. CDR1 and CDR2 (germline): WSHSY, SAAADI. The CDR3 loop is CASSESRGGTYEQYV. The DNA of the CDR3 is TGCGCCAGCAGTGAGTCTCGGGGTGGAACCTACGAGCAGTACGTC.

This clonotype was picked up many times. One end of the junction does not line up with germline, which may come from a read error. V is TRBV7-2 and J is TRBJ2-1, with a weak D call TRBD2 (5 bases). The CDR3 has 15 residues. CDR1 is SGHTA and CDR2 is FQGNSA in the germline V gene. The CDR3 is CASSTRVSSPAVWVF. CDR3 DNA: TGTGCCAGCAGCACGCGGGTCTCAAGTCCGGCTGTGTGGGTCTTC.

This chain joins TRBV5-4 and TRBJ2-1, with TRBD2 matching 9 bases. J lost 14 bases, V lost 4 bases, and 13 bases had no gene match. This CDR3 spans 14 amino acids. From germline, CDR1 is SGHNT and CDR2 YYREEE (reference sequence). The CDR3 region has the DNA TGTGCCAGCAGCCTGAAATCTAGCGGGGCCCCGGAGTTCTTC. Protein sequence: CASSLKSSGAPEFF.

This clonotype was found a few times. The V and J genes are TRBV28 and TRBJ1-1, with 9 bases aligning to TRBD1. The germline V gene encodes CDR1 MDHEN and CDR2 SYDVKM. J was trimmed by 0 bases and V by 8 bases; bases with no gene match: 7. The CDR3 is 15 residues long. CDR3 region: CASGDRVSVNTEAFF. As DNA, the CDR3 is TGTGCCAGCGGGGACAGGGTGTCCGTGAACACTGAAGCTTTCTTT.

This clonotype was counted a few times. The V gene is TRBV18, the J gene TRBJ2-5, with D possibly being TRBD2 (6 bases). V gave up 0 bases and J gave up 5 bases, with 13 bases separating them. The CDR3 is 15 residues long. Germline CDR1 reads KGHSH; CDR2 reads LQKENI. The CDR3 sequence is CASSPPGTGGETQYF. The CDR3 nucleotides are TGTGCCAGCTCACCACCGGGGACCGGAGGGGAGACCCAGTACTTC.

Only a few counts were recorded for this clonotype. J is TRBJ2-1 and V is TRBV15, with 7 bases matching TRBD2. J gave up 4 bases and V 6 bases, and 6 bases lay outside the gene matches. The CDR3 has 14 amino acids. Germline CDR1 reads LNHNV; CDR2 reads YYDKDF (reference sequence). CDR3 sequence: CATSRAGSYNEQFF. DNA of the CDR3: TGTGCCACCAGTCGAGCGGGGAGTTACAATGAGCAGTTCTTC. Complete variable domain (other parts from reference TRBV15 and TRBJ2-1): DAMVIQNPRYQVTQFGKPVTLSCSQTLNHNVMYWYQQKSSQAPKLLFHYYDKDFNNEADTPDNFQSRRPNTSFCFLDIRSPGLGDTAMYLCATSRAGSYNEQFFGPGTRLTVL.

This clonotype appeared a few times. This chain links TRBV24-1 with TRBJ2-3, with D perhaps being TRBD1 or TRBD2 (5 bases each). The germline CDR1 and CDR2 sequences are KGHDR and SFDVKD. This CDR3 comprises 15 residues. V gave up 9 bases and J gave up 4 bases, with 19 bases separating them. DNA for the CDR3: TGTGCCACCGGCCGGGGACGAGGGCCTGCAGATACGCAGTATTTT. It codes for CATGRGRGPADTQYF.

In this sample, this clonotype turned up a few times. The gene calls are TRBV4-1 and TRBJ1-2; tentative D call: TRBD1 (5 bases). With 3 bases removed from V and 5 bases from J, the gap between germline ends came to 16 bases. Germline V gene sequence: CDR1 MGHRA, CDR2 YSYEKL. The CDR3 contains 15 residues. The CDR3 is CASSQGRGGVYGYTF. CDR3 in DNA: TGCGCCAGCAGCCAGGGACGGGGCGGGGTGTATGGCTACACCTTC.

A few counts support this clonotype. The chain combines TRBV6-2 or TRBV6-3 with TRBJ2-1; D possibly matches TRBD1 or TRBD2 (6 bases each). Germline-derived CDR1 and CDR2 are MNHEY and SVGEGT. The V end was cut by 3 bases, the J end by 8 bases, with 14 bases between. There are 14 residues in the CDR3. The CDR3 loop is CASSYWGAKDEQFF. The CDR3 DNA sequence: TGTGCCAGCAGTTATTGGGGGGCGAAGGATGAGCAGTTCTTC.